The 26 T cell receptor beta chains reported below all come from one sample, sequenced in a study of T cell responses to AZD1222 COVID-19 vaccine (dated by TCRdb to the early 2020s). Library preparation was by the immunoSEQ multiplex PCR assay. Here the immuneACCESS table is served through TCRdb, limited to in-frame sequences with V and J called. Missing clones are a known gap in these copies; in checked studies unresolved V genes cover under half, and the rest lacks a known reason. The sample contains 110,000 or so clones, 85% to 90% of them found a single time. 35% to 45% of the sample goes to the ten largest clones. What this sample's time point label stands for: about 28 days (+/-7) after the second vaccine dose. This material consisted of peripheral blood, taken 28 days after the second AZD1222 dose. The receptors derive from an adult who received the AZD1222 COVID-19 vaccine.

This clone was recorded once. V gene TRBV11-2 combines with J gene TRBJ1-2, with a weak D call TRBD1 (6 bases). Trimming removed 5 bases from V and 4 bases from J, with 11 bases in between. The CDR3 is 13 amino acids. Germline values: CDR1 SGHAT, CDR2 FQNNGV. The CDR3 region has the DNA TGTGCCAGCAGCCCGGACAGAGCCTATGGCTACACCTTC. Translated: CASSPDRAYGYTF.

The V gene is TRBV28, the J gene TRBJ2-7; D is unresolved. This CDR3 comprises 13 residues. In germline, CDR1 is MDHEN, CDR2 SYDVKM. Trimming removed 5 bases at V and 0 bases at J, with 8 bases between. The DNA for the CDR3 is TGTGCCAGCAGTCCCAGGAGCTCCTACGAGCAGTACTTC. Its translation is CASSPRSSYEQYF.

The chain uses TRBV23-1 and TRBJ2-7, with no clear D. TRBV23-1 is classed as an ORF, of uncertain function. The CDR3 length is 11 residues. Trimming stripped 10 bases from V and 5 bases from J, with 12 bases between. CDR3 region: CANAKGHEQYF. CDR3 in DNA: TGCGCCAACGCGAAGGGCCACGAGCAGTACTTC.

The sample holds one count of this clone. CDR3 amino acids: CASSHTSGDYNEQFF. The CDR3 nucleotides are TGCGCCAGCAGCCACACTAGCGGGGACTACAATGAGCAGTTCTTC. V and J are TRBV4-3 and TRBJ2-1, with 10 bases fitting TRBD2. There are 15 residues in the CDR3. Germline V gene data show CDR1 as LGHNA and CDR2 as YSLEER. V lost 3 bases to trimming and J lost 3 bases; unmatched junction nucleotides: 2.

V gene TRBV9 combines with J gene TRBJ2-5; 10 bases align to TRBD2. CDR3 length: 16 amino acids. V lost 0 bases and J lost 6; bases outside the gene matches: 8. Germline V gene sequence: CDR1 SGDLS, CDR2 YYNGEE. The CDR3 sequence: CASSVAAGGPGKTQYF. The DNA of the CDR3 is TGTGCCAGCAGCGTAGCAGCGGGAGGGCCGGGAAAGACCCAGTACTTC.

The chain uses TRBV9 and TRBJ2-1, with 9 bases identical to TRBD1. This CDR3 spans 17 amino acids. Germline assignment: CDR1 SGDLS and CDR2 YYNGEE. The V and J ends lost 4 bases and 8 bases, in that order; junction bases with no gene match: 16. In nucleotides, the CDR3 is TGTGCCAGCAGCCCTTTCACAGGGGGCGCGGCTCCGGATGAGCAGTTCTTC. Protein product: CASSPFTGGAAPDEQFF.

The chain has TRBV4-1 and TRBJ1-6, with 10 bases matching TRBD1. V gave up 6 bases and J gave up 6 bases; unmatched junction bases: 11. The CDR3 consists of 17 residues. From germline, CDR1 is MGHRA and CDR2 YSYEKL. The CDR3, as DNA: TGCGCCAGCAGAGGGACAGGGGTCCCCGCCATTAATTCACCCCTCCACTTT. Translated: CASRGTGVPAINSPLHF.

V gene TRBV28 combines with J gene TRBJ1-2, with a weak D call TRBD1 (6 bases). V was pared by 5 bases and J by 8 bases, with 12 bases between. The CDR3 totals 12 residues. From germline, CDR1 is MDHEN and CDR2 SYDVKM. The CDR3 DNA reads TGTGCCAGCAGTCCGACAGGAGGCGGCTACACCTTC. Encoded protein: CASSPTGGGYTF.

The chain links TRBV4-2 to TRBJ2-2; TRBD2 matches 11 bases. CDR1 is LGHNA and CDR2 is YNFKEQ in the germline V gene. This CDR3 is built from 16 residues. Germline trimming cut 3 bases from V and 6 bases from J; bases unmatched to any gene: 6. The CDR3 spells CASSHLSGRAPGELFF. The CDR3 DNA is TGTGCCAGCAGCCATCTTAGCGGGAGGGCCCCCGGGGAGCTGTTTTTT.

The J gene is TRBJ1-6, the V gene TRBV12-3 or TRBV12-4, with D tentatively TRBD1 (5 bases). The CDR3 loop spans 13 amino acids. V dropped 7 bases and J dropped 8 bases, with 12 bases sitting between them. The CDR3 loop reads CASNSGADSPLHF. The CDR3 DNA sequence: TGTGCCAGCAATTCCGGGGCTGATTCACCCCTCCACTTT.

In DNA form, the CDR3 reads TGTGCCTGTGCTAGCGGGAGGGTCAATACAGATACGCAGTATTTT. Protein product: CACASGRVNTDTQYF. The rearrangement links TRBV30 to TRBJ2-3; TRBD2 agrees at 12 bases. The CDR3 length is 15 residues. Germline V gene data show CDR1 as GTSNPN and CDR2 as SVGIG (reference sequence). J lost 3 bases, V lost 6 bases, and 7 bases had no gene match.

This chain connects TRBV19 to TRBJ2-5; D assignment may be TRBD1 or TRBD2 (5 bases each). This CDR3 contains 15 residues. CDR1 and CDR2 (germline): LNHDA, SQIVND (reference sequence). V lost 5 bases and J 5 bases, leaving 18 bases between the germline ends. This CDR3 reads CASSPSPGSGETQYF. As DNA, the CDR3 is TGTGCCAGTAGTCCCTCTCCAGGGAGCGGTGAGACCCAGTACTTC.

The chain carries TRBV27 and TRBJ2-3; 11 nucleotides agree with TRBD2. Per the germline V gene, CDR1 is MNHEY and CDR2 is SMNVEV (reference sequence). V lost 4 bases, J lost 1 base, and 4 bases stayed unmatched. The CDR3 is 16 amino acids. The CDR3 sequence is CASSYVAGGGTDTQYF. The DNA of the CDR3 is TGTGCCAGCAGTTACGTAGCGGGAGGGGGCACAGATACGCAGTATTTT.

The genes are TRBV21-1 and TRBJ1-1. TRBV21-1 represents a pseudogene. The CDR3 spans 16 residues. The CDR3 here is CASSKGRLLPNTEAFF. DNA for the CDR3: TGTGCCAGCAGCAAAGGTCGACTGTTGCCGAACACTGAAGCTTTCTTT.

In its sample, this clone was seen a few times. The CDR3 reads CASSQDWGGDEQYF. The CDR3 DNA is TGTGCCAGCAGCCAAGATTGGGGGGGGGACGAGCAGTACTTC. The J gene is TRBJ2-7, the V gene TRBV3-1 (or the pseudogene TRBV3-2); TRBD2 aligns across 7 bases. The CDR3 length is 14 residues. The germline gives CDR1 LGHDT, CDR2 YNNKEL (reference sequence). V gave up 0 bases and J gave up 5 bases; unmatched junction bases: 4.

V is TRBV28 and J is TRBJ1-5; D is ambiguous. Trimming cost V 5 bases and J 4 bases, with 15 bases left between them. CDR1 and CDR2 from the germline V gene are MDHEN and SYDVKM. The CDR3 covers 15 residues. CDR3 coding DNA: TGTGCCAGCAGTCCCCGGAATTTAGGGAATCAGCCCCAGCATTTT. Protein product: CASSPRNLGNQPQHF.

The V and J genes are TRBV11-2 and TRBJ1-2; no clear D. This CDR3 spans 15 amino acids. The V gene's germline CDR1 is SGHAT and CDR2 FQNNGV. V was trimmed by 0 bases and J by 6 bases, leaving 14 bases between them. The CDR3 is CASSLERGFEHGYTF. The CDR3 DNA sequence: TGTGCCAGCAGCTTAGAGCGGGGTTTTGAGCATGGCTACACCTTC.

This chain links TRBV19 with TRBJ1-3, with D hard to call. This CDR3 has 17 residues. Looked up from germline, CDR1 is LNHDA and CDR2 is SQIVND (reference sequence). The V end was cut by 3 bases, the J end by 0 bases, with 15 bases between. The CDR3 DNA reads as TGTGCCAGTAGTATCCGGACGGCCTCCTACTCTGGAAACACCATATATTTT. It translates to CASSIRTASYSGNTIYF.

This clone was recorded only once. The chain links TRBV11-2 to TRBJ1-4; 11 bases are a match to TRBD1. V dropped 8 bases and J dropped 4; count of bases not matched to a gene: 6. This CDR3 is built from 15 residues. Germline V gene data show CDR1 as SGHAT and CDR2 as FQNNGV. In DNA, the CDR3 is TGTGCCAGCGCGGACAGGGGGCTCCGTAATGAAAAACTGTTTTTT. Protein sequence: CASADRGLRNEKLFF.

CDR3 loop: CASSGPSGRGNEQFF. In DNA, the CDR3 is TGTGCCAGCAGTGGCCCTAGCGGCAGGGGCAATGAGCAGTTCTTC. The V call is TRBV2, the J call TRBJ2-1; TRBD2 is a possible D gene (7 bases). CDR1 is SNHLY, CDR2 FYNNEI, per germline. There are 15 residues in the CDR3. The V gene lost 4 bases and the J gene lost 6 bases, with 16 bases spanning the gap.

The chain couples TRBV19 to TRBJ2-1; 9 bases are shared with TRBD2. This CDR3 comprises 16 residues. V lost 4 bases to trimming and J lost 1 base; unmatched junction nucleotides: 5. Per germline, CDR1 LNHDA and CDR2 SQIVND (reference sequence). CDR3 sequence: CASSTMTSGSYNEQFF. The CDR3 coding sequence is TGTGCCAGTAGTACTATGACTAGCGGTTCCTACAATGAGCAGTTCTTC.

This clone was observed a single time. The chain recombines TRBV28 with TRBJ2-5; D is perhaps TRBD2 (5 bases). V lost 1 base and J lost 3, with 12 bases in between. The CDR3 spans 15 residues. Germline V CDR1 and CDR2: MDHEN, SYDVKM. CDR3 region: CASSLFQAGEETQYF. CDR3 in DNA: TGTGCCAGCAGTTTATTCCAGGCCGGGGAAGAGACCCAGTACTTC.

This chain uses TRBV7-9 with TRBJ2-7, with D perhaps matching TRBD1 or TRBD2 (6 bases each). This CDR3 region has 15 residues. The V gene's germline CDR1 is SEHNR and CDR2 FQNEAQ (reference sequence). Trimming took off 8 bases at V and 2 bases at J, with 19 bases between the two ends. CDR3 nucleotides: TGTGCCAGCGAGCCGGCGTGGGGGGCTACCTACGAGCAGTACTTC. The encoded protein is CASEPAWGATYEQYF.

CDR3 protein: CASSLLGADTGELFF. Here the CDR3 DNA reads TGCGCCAGCAGCTTGCTGGGGGCAGACACCGGGGAGCTGTTTTTT. The chain combines TRBV5-1 with TRBJ2-2; D is perhaps TRBD1 (6 bases). Trimming cost V 1 base and J 3 bases, with 10 bases left between them. Germline loops: CDR1 SGHRS, CDR2 YFSETQ. The CDR3 has 15 amino acids.

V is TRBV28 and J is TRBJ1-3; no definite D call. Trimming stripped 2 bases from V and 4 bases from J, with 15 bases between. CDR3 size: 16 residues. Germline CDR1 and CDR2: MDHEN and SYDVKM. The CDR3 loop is CASSLSYGSFGNTIYF. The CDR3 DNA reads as TGTGCCAGCAGTTTAAGCTACGGATCCTTCGGAAACACCATATATTTT.

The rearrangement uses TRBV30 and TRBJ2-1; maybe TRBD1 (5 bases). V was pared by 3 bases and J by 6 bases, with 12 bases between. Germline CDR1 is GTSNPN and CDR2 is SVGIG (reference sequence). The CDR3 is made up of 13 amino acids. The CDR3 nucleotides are TGTGCCTGGAGATCAACCCAGGGCAATGAGCAGTTCTTC. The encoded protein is CAWRSTQGNEQFF.